Following are 9 T cell receptor beta chains from one sample sequenced in a study of cytomegalovirus exposure and HLA in healthy donors. This PCR relied on a set of 60 Vbeta primers and 13 Jbeta primers. The method was immunoSEQ multiplex PCR; TCRdb's version includes in-frame clones alone and lacks a portion of them. Of 100,000 or so clones listed, 9.5% to 15% are singletons. The sample was PBMCs. Every receptor here comes from a man aged 35 to 55 in good health and CMV-seropositive.

The sample holds a few counts of this clone. The chain recombines TRBV10-3 with TRBJ2-5, with 14 bases lining up with TRBD2. After removal of 8 bases from V and 5 bases from J, the junction contained 4 bases not matched to a gene. The V gene's germline CDR1 is ENHRY and CDR2 SYGVKD. The CDR3 runs 14 residues. CDR3 residues: CAIGTSGSLETQYF. DNA for the CDR3: TGTGCCATCGGGACTAGCGGGAGTTTGGAGACCCAGTACTTC.

The rearrangement uses TRBV27 and TRBJ2-1, with D perhaps matching TRBD1 (6 bases). Germline values: CDR1 MNHEY, CDR2 SMNVEV (reference sequence). The CDR3 has 15 amino acids. V lost 5 bases to trimming and J lost 0 bases, with 11 bases between them. The CDR3 protein is CASSLTGSSYNEQFF. In DNA, the CDR3 is TGTGCCAGCAGTCTCACAGGGAGCTCCTACAATGAGCAGTTCTTC.

This clone was counted between two and nine times. The V and J genes are TRBV4-1 and TRBJ1-1, with 8 nucleotides matching TRBD1. The CDR3 totals 15 residues. V trimming: 6 bases; J trimming: 0 bases; junction bases outside the gene matches: 6. Germline V CDR1 and CDR2: MGHRA, YSYEKL. The CDR3 loop reads CASRFTGGMNTEAFF. DNA of the CDR3: TGCGCCAGCAGATTCACAGGGGGTATGAACACTGAAGCTTTCTTT.

In this sample, this clone turned up a few times. The rearrangement joins TRBV6-6 to TRBJ2-5; 7 bases map to TRBD1. This CDR3 spans 14 amino acids. Looked up from germline, CDR1 is MNHNY and CDR2 is SVGAGI (reference sequence). V was pared by 5 bases and J by 3 bases, with 6 bases of the junction left unmatched. The CDR3 is CASSGWGTEETQYF. The CDR3 bases are TGTGCCAGCAGTGGATGGGGGACAGAAGAGACCCAGTACTTC.

This clone occurred a few times. Written as DNA, the CDR3 is TGCGCCAGCAGCTTGGAGGGAGCCAGCTCCTACAATGAGCAGTTCTTC. It translates to CASSLEGASSYNEQFF. The J gene is TRBJ2-1, the V gene TRBV5-1; D perhaps matches TRBD2 (5 bases). Deletions cut 0 bases from V and 0 bases from J, with 10 bases between. The germline gives CDR1 SGHRS, CDR2 YFSETQ. The CDR3 extends over 16 amino acids.

The V call is TRBV6-1, the J call TRBJ2-2, with TRBD1 matching 7 bases. Germline CDR1 is MNHNS and CDR2 is SASEGT. The CDR3 runs to 15 residues. The V and J ends lost 6 bases and 4 bases, in that order; junction bases with no gene match: 8. CDR3 residues: CASRGQPAGTGELFF. Here the CDR3 DNA reads TGTGCCAGCAGGGGACAGCCCGCGGGCACCGGGGAGCTGTTTTTT.

This clone came up a few times. The V call is TRBV13, the J call TRBJ2-1; D possibly corresponds to TRBD2 (6 bases). Trimming pared 4 bases from V and 8 bases from J, leaving 21 bases between. Germline CDR1 is PRHDT and CDR2 is FYEKMQ (reference sequence). The CDR3 runs 16 residues. CDR3: CASSSVSGRSADEQFF. The CDR3 bases are TGTGCCAGCAGCTCCGTTTCGGGGAGGAGTGCAGATGAGCAGTTCTTC.

The genes are TRBV6-5 and TRBJ2-1; no firm D call. This CDR3 comprises 15 residues. Between the trimmed V and J ends, which lost 0 bases and 6 bases, there was a span of 12 bases. The germline CDR1 and CDR2 sequences are MNHEY and SVGAGI. The CDR3 DNA reads TGTGCCAGCAGTTACTCGAGGTCCCCACGCAATGAGCAGTTCTTC. Amino acid sequence: CASSYSRSPRNEQFF.

The J gene is TRBJ2-6, the V gene TRBV5-1, with D tentatively TRBD1 (5 bases). The CDR3 sequence is 16 residues long. Germline-derived CDR1 and CDR2 are SGHRS and YFSETQ. The ends were cut back, 5 bases at V and 1 base at J, with 13 bases in the middle. Here the CDR3 reads CASRGQGRSGANVLTF. The CDR3 DNA is TGCGCCAGCAGAGGGCAGGGAAGGTCTGGGGCCAACGTCCTGACTTTC.